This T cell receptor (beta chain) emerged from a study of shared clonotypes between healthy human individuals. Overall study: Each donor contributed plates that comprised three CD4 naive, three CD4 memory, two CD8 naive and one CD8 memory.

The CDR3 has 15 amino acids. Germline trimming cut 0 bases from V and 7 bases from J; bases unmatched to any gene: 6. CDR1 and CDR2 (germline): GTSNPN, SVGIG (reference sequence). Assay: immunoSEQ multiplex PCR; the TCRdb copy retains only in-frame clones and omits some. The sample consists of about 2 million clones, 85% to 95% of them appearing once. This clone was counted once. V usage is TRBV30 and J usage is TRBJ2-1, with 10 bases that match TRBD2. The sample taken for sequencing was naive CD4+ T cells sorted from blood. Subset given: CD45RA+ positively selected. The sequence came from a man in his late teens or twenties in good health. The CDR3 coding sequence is TGTGCCTGGAGTGTACTAGCGGGACTGGGGAATGAGCAGTTCTTC. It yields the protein CAWSVLAGLGNEQFF.